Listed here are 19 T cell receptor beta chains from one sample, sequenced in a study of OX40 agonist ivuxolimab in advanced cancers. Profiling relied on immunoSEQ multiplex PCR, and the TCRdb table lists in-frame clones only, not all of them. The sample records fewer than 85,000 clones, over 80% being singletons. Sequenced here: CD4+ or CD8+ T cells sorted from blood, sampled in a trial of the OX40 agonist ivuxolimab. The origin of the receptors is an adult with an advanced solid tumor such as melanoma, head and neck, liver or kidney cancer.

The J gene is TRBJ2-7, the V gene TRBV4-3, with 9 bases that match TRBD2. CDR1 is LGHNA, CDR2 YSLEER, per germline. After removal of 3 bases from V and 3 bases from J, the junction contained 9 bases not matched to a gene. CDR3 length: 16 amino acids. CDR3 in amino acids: CASSQGGGRAVYEQYF. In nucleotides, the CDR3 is TGCGCCAGCAGCCAGGGTGGCGGGAGGGCCGTCTACGAGCAGTACTTC.

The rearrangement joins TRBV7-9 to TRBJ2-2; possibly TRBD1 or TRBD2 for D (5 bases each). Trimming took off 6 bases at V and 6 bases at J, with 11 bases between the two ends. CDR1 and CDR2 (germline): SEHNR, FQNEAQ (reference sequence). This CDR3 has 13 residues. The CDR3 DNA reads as TGTGCCAGCAGGGGACCACCCCCCGGGGAGCTGTTTTTT. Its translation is CASRGPPPGELFF. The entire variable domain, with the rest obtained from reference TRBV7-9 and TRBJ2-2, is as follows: DTGVSQNPRHKITKRGQNVTFRCDPISEHNRLYWYRQTLGQGPEFLTYFQNEAQLEKSRLLSDRFSAERPKGSFSTLEIQRTEQGDSAMYLCASRGPPPGELFFGEGSRLTVL.

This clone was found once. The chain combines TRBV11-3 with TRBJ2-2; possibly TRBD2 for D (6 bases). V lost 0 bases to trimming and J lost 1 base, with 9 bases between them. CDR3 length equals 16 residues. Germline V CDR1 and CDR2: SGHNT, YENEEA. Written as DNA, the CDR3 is TGTGCCAGCAGCTTAGAAGGTAGCGGGAACACCGGGGAGCTGTTTTTT. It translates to CASSLEGSGNTGELFF. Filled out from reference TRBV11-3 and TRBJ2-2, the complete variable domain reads EAGVVQSPRYKIIEKKQPVAFWCNPISGHNTLYWYLQNLGQGPELLIRYENEEAVDDSQLPKDRFSAERLKGVDSTLKIQPAELGDSAVYLCASSLEGSGNTGELFFGEGSRLTVL.

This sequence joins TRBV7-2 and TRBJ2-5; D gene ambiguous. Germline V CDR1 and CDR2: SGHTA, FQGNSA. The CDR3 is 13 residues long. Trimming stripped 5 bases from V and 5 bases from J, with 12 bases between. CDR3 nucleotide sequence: TGTGCCAGCAGCCCACCTTCGCATGAGACCCAGTACTTC. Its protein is CASSPPSHETQYF.

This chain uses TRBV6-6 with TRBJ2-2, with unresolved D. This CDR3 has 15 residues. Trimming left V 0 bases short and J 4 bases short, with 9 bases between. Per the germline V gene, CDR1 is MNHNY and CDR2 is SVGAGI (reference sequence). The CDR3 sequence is CASSYSSRSTGELFF. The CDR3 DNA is TGTGCCAGCAGTTACTCCAGTCGGTCCACCGGGGAGCTGTTTTTT.

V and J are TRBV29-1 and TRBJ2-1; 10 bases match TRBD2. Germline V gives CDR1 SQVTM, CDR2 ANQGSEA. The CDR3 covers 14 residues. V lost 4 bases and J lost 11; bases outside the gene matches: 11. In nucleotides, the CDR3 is TGCAGCGTTGGAGGTCGAGCGGGAGGGCCCAAGCAGTTCTTC. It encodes CSVGGRAGGPKQFF.

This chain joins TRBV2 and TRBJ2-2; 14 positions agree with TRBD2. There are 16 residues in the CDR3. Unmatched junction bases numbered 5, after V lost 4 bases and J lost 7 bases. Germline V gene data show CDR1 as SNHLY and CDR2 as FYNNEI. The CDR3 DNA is TGTGCCAGCAGTGGTGGGACTAGCGGGAGCCACGGGGAGCTGTTTTTT. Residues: CASSGGTSGSHGELFF.

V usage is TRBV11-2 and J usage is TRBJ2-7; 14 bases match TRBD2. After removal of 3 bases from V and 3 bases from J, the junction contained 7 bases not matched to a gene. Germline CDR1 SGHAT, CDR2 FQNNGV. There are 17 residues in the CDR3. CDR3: CASSLTGGLAGVYEQYF. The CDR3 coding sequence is TGTGCCAGCAGCTTGACCGGGGGACTAGCGGGAGTCTACGAGCAGTACTTC.

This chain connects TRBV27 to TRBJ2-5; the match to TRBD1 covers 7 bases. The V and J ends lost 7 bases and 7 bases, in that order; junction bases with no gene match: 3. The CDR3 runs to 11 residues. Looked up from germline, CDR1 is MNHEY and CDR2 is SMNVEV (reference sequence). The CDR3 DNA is TGTGCCAGCACCTCAGGGGGGACCCAGTACTTC. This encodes CASTSGGTQYF.

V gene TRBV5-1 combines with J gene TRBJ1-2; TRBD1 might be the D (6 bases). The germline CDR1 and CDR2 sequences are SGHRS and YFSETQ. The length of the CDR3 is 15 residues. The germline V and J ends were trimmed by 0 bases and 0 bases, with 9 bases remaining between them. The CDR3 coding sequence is TGCGCCAGCAGCTTGGGGGACATCCCTAACTATGGCTACACCTTC. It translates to CASSLGDIPNYGYTF.

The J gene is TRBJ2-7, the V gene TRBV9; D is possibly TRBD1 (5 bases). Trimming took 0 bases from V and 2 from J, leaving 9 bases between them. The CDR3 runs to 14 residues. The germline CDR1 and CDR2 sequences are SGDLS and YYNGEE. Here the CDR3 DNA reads TGTGCCAGCAGCGTAGATCAGGGCCCCTACGAGCAGTACTTC. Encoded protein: CASSVDQGPYEQYF.

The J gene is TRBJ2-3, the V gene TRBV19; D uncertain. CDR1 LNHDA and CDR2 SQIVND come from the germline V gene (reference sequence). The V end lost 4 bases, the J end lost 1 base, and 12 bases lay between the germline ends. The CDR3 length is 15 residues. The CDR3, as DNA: TGTGCCAGTAGTAGAAACGACTGGCGCACAGATACGCAGTATTTT. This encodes CASSRNDWRTDTQYF.

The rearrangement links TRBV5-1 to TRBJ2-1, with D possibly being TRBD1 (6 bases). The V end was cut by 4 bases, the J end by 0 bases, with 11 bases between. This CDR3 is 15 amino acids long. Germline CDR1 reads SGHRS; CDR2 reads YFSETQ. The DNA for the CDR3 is TGCGCCAGCAGCCTAGGACAGAGCTCCTACAATGAGCAGTTCTTC. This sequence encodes CASSLGQSSYNEQFF.

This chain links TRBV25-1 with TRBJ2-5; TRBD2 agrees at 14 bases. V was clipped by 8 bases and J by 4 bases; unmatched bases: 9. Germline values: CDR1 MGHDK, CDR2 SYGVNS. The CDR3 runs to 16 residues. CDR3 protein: CASARLAGGPGETQYF. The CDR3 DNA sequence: TGTGCCAGCGCCCGACTAGCGGGAGGGCCAGGAGAGACCCAGTACTTC.

This CDR3 is CASSGTPEETQYF. In DNA form, the CDR3 reads TGTGCCAGCAGTGGCACACCCGAGGAGACCCAGTACTTC. The chain employs TRBV6-1 and TRBJ2-5; D is ambiguous. The CDR3 loop spans 13 amino acids. Trimming pared 4 bases from V and 5 bases from J, leaving 11 bases between. Looked up from germline, CDR1 is MNHNS and CDR2 is SASEGT.

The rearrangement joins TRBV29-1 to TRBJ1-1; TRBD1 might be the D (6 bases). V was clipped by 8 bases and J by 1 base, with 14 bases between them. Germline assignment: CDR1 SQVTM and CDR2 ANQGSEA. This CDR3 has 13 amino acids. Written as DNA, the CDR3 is TGCAGCACCGCCGGGACAAGGAACACTGAAGCTTTCTTT. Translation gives CSTAGTRNTEAFF.

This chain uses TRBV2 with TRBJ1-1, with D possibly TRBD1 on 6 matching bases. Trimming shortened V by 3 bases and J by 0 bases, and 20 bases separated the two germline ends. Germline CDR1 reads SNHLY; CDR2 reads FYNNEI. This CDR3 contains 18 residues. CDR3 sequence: CASSDGLTGTLMNTEAFF. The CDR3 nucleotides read TGTGCCAGCAGTGATGGTCTAACCGGGACACTGATGAACACTGAAGCTTTCTTT.

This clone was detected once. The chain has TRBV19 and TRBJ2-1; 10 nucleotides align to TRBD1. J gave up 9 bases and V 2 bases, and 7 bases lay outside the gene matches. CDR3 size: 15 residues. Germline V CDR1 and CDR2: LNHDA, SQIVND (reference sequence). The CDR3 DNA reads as TGTGCCAGTAGTATAATGGAGACAGGGGGCGGTGAGCAGTTCTTC. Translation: CASSIMETGGGEQFF.

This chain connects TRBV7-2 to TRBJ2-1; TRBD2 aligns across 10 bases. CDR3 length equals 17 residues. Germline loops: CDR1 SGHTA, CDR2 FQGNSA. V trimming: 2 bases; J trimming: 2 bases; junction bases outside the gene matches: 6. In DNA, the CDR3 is TGTGCCAGCAGCTTACGAAACCTAGCGGGGGCCTACAATGAGCAGTTCTTC. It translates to CASSLRNLAGAYNEQFF.